The 3 T cell receptor beta chains below were found in one sample sequenced in a study of response to subunit inactivated influenza vaccine. TCRdb recomputed calls from the RT-PCR reads with MiXCR, one row per CDR3 protein. The sample shows 500,000 to 600,000 distinct CDR3 sequences, 13% of them seen only once. The sequences come from PBMCs from blood, collected about 40 days after vaccination. Receptors originate from a man aged 50 or older who received an inactivated influenza vaccine.

This clonotype was counted a few times. V is TRBV20-1 and J is TRBJ2-1; 7 bases agree with TRBD2. Germline values: CDR1 DFQATT, CDR2 SNEGSKA (reference sequence). With 7 bases clipped from V and 8 bases from J, the junction kept 14 bases outside the gene matches. The CDR3 covers 14 residues. The CDR3 here is CSDRTSERGDEQFF. The CDR3 DNA reads TGCAGTGATCGAACTAGCGAAAGAGGTGATGAGCAGTTCTTC.

This clonotype was seen a handful of times. The gene calls are TRBV28 and TRBJ2-7; D unclear. V lost 5 bases to trimming and J lost 2 bases, with 16 bases between them. This CDR3 spans 15 amino acids. CDR1 is MDHEN, CDR2 SYDVKM, per germline. CDR3 amino acids: CASSTRVTQPYEQYF. DNA for the CDR3: TGTGCCAGCAGTACCCGTGTAACTCAGCCCTACGAGCAGTACTTC.

This sequence joins TRBV5-1 and TRBJ2-1; D unresolved. The germline gives CDR1 SGHRS, CDR2 YFSETQ. V lost 0 bases to trimming and J lost 3 bases, with 13 bases between them. This CDR3 has 16 residues. CDR3 DNA sequence: TGCGCCAGCAGCTTGGCTCCAGCTTTAGGCTACAATGAGCAGTTCTTC. Protein sequence: CASSLAPALGYNEQFF.